Sequencing of this TCR beta chain was carried out in a study of cytomegalovirus exposure and HLA in healthy donors. This PCR relied on a set of 60 Vbeta primers and 13 Jbeta primers. This table comes from immunoSEQ multiplex PCR, and its TCRdb copy is limited to in-frame clones, with some not included. The sample lists about 150,000 clones, roughly 79% occurring once. The germline V and J ends were trimmed by 3 bases and 0 bases, with 11 bases remaining between them. The CDR3 consists of 16 residues. The V gene's germline CDR1 is MGHRA and CDR2 YSYEKL. Regarding the study as a whole: Among CMV-associated TCR beta chains, most appeared HLA-restricted in a later analysis. In a later analysis, TCR association rates varied by HLA locus: DRB1 most, HLA-C fewest. In a later analysis, common viral pathogens appeared linked to several of the most significant clusters.

Of note for this clone: Its antigen is undetermined.

The chain combines TRBV4-1 with TRBJ2-2; tentative D call: TRBD2 (5 bases). Input material: PBMCs. The sequence was obtained from a man between 18 and 35 years old in good health and CMV-seronegative. The CDR3 reads CASSQVGAPNTGELFF. The CDR3 DNA is TGCGCCAGCAGCCAGGTGGGAGCTCCGAACACCGGGGAGCTGTTTTTT.